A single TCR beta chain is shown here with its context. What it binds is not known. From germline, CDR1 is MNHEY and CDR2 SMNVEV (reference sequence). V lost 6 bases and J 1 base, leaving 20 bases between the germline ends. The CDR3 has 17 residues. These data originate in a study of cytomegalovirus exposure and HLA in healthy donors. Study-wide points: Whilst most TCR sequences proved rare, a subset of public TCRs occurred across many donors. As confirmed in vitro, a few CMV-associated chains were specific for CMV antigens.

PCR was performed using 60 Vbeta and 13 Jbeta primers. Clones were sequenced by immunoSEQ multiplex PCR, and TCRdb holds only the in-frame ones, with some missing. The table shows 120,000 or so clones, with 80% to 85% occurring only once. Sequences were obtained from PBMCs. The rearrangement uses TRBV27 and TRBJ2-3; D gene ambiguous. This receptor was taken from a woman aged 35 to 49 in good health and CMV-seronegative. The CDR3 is CASSMVGLARGTDTQYF. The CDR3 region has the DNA TGTGCCAGCAGCATGGTCGGCTTAGCACGTGGCACAGATACGCAGTATTTT.